Listed here are 24 T cell receptor beta chains from one sample, sequenced in a study of tissue T cells after allogeneic stem cell transplantation. TCRdb's copy holds only in-frame clones and misses some; the assay was immunoSEQ multiplex PCR. Here the sample spans about 3,900 clones, roughly 70% being singletons. Specimen: left colon tissue, collected at autopsy. Every receptor here comes from a woman aged 18 to 50 with breast cancer.

The chain links TRBV7-2 to TRBJ2-2; a weak D match, TRBD2 (5 bases). V was pared by 3 bases and J by 1 base, with 6 bases between. Germline V lookup: CDR1 SGHTA, CDR2 FQGNSA. The CDR3 runs 14 residues. Here the CDR3 DNA reads TGTGCCAGCAGCTTGCGGGTGAACACCGGGGAGCTGTTTTTT. It is translated as CASSLRVNTGELFF. Full variable domain (rest looked up from reference TRBV7-2 and TRBJ2-2): GAGVSQSPSNKVTEKGKDVELRCDPISGHTALYWYRQSLGQGLEFLIYFQGNSAPDKSGLPSDRFSAERTGGSVSTLTIQRTQQEDSAVYLCASSLRVNTGELFFGEGSRLTVL.

The chain recombines TRBV6-4 with TRBJ2-1; no reliable D call. The V end lost 0 bases, the J end lost 9 bases, and 15 bases lay between the germline ends. Germline loops: CDR1 MRHNA, CDR2 SNTAGT. The length of the CDR3 is 15 residues. Here the CDR3 reads CASSDSEKGMSEQFF. CDR3 nucleotides: TGTGCCAGCAGTGACTCGGAAAAAGGGATGAGTGAGCAGTTCTTC.

The gene calls are TRBV10-1 and TRBJ2-2; D gene ambiguous. Trimming left V 10 bases short and J 1 base short, with 13 bases between. This CDR3 contains 14 residues. Germline CDR1 is WNHNN and CDR2 is SYGVQD (reference sequence). For the CDR3, the DNA is TGCGCCAACAAGTTGCGACAGAACACCGGGGAGCTGTTTTTT. Amino acid sequence: CANKLRQNTGELFF.

This clone was detected only a few times. The chain combines TRBV9 with TRBJ2-2; unclear D gene. This CDR3 is 15 amino acids long. Germline CDR1 and CDR2: SGDLS and YYNGEE. Trimming removed 4 bases at V and 2 bases at J, with 12 bases between. The CDR3: CASSPSGYNTGELFF. CDR3 in DNA: TGTGCCAGCAGCCCCTCAGGCTATAACACCGGGGAGCTGTTTTTT.

The rearrangement joins TRBV13 to TRBJ1-3; no clear D. Germline CDR1 is PRHDT and CDR2 is FYEKMQ (reference sequence). Trimming cost V 2 bases and J 4 bases, with 9 bases left between them. The CDR3 loop spans 14 amino acids. This chain's CDR3 is CASSLSSSGNTIYF. The DNA of the CDR3 is TGTGCCAGCAGCTTATCATCCTCCGGAAACACCATATATTTT.

The V call is TRBV7-2, the J call TRBJ2-1; no clear D. The CDR3 consists of 13 residues. V was shortened by 0 bases and J by 11 bases, with 11 bases between the two germline ends. The V gene's germline CDR1 is SGHTA and CDR2 FQGNSA. The CDR3 is CASSLAQAGKQFF. CDR3 nucleotide sequence: TGTGCCAGCAGCTTAGCCCAGGCAGGAAAGCAGTTCTTC.

V and J are TRBV7-8 and TRBJ1-1; D gene uncertain. The germline V gene encodes CDR1 SGHVS and CDR2 FQNEAQ. The CDR3 has 14 residues. Trimming stripped 2 bases from V and 1 base from J, with 8 bases between. The CDR3 here is CASSLYPRNTEAFF. For the CDR3, the DNA is TGTGCCAGCAGCTTATACCCCAGGAACACTGAAGCTTTCTTT.

The chain employs TRBV25-1 and TRBJ1-3; 8 nucleotides agree with TRBD1. V was clipped by 1 base and J by 3 bases; unmatched bases: 5. Germline values: CDR1 MGHDK, CDR2 SYGVNS. The CDR3 is 16 amino acids. CDR3 nucleotide sequence: TGTGCCAGCAGTGAATGGGGCAGGGGGCATGGAAACACCATATATTTT. Translation gives CASSEWGRGHGNTIYF.

The rearrangement links TRBV6-5 to TRBJ1-4, with D unresolved. CDR3 size: 16 residues. V was clipped by 2 bases and J by 0 bases, with 10 bases between them. Per the germline V gene, CDR1 is MNHEY and CDR2 is SVGAGI. The CDR3 DNA sequence: TGTGCCAGCAGTTACCAGGTCGCCACAACTAATGAAAAACTGTTTTTT. It codes for CASSYQVATTNEKLFF.

The chain employs TRBV7-3 and TRBJ1-1, with D uncertain. Germline loops: CDR1 SGHTA, CDR2 FQGTGA. This CDR3 is 14 amino acids long. V lost 2 bases and J 1 base, leaving 8 bases between the germline ends. As DNA, the CDR3 is TGTGCCAGCAGCTTAGGACCAGGGAACACTGAAGCTTTCTTT. It is translated as CASSLGPGNTEAFF.

The V and J genes are TRBV14 and TRBJ1-2; TRBD1 agrees at 8 bases. The CDR3 length is 14 residues. Germline CDR1 is SGHDN and CDR2 is FVKESK. The V segment lost 4 bases and the J segment 6 bases; nucleotides outside the gene matches: 7. CDR3 region: CASSRIQGADGYTF. The CDR3 DNA follows: TGTGCCAGCAGCCGGATTCAGGGGGCGGATGGCTACACCTTC.

The V and J genes are TRBV7-2 and TRBJ1-2, with D hard to call. With 3 bases removed from V and 0 bases from J, the gap between germline ends came to 5 bases. The CDR3 length is 13 residues. Germline assignment: CDR1 SGHTA and CDR2 FQGNSA. Here the CDR3 reads CASSFPPNYGYTF. CDR3 bases: TGTGCCAGCAGCTTTCCCCCTAACTATGGCTACACCTTC.

This chain uses TRBV20-1 with TRBJ1-2, with D tentatively TRBD1 (5 bases). With 5 bases removed from V and 2 bases from J, the gap between germline ends came to 6 bases. The CDR3 extends over 11 amino acids. Looked up from germline, CDR1 is DFQATT and CDR2 is SNEGSKA (reference sequence). CDR3 nucleotides: TGCAGTGCTGGGGGGAACTATGGCTACACCTTC. Translated: CSAGGNYGYTF.

The V gene is TRBV5-4, the J gene TRBJ2-2; 13 bases align to TRBD2. CDR1 and CDR2 from the germline V gene are SGHNT and YYREEE (reference sequence). The CDR3 runs to 16 residues. V shed 5 bases and J 3 bases; nucleotides not matched to a gene: 4. The CDR3 sequence is CASRRGLAGDTGELFF. The CDR3, as DNA: TGTGCCAGCAGGCGTGGACTAGCGGGAGACACCGGGGAGCTGTTTTTT.

The chain uses TRBV30 and TRBJ2-3, with D perhaps matching TRBD2 (7 bases). The V end lost 4 bases, the J end lost 2 bases, and 10 bases lay between the germline ends. This CDR3 contains 13 residues. Germline CDR1 and CDR2: GTSNPN and SVGIG (reference sequence). The CDR3 region has the DNA TGTGCCTGGAACGGGGGGCCCACAGATACGCAGTATTTT. It is translated as CAWNGGPTDTQYF.

This clone has only one observation. V is TRBV20-1 and J is TRBJ1-2; D is unresolved. The CDR3 is made up of 11 amino acids. Germline-derived CDR1 and CDR2 are DFQATT and SNEGSKA (reference sequence). V gave up 6 bases and J gave up 8 bases, with 13 bases separating them. The CDR3 spells CSATLQGGYTF. The CDR3 DNA follows: TGCAGTGCGACCCTTCAAGGGGGCTACACCTTC.

The rearrangement joins TRBV6-5 to TRBJ2-2; D is unclear. The ends were cut back, 2 bases at V and 7 bases at J, with 11 bases in the middle. This CDR3 is built from 14 residues. The germline CDR1 and CDR2 sequences are MNHEY and SVGAGI. Written as DNA, the CDR3 is TGTGCCAGCAGTTACCTACAAGCGAGCGGGGAGCTGTTTTTT. Translation gives CASSYLQASGELFF.

The chain has TRBV4-3 and TRBJ1-4, with D hard to call. From germline, CDR1 is LGHNA and CDR2 YSLEER. This CDR3 has 10 residues. V was pared by 6 bases and J by 11 bases, with 7 bases between. Here the CDR3 reads CASRKGKLFF. In DNA, the CDR3 is TGCGCCAGCAGGAAAGGGAAACTGTTTTTT.

This clone was counted only a few times. The V gene is TRBV7-2, the J gene TRBJ1-5; D might be TRBD1 (6 bases). Germline loops: CDR1 SGHTA, CDR2 FQGNSA. The CDR3 runs to 14 residues. With 4 bases removed from V and 4 bases from J, the gap between germline ends came to 11 bases. The CDR3 region has the DNA TGTGCCAGCAGCTCCCGAGGGGGAAATCAGCCCCAGCATTTT. Translated, it gives CASSSRGGNQPQHF.

The genes are TRBV18 and TRBJ1-2; 7 bases fit TRBD1. The CDR3 has 14 amino acids. J was trimmed by 4 bases and V by 3 bases; bases with no gene match: 5. CDR1 and CDR2 from the germline V gene are KGHSH and LQKENI. The CDR3 DNA reads as TGTGCCAGCTCACCTGGACAGGACCTCTATGGCTACACCTTC. Translating gives CASSPGQDLYGYTF.

V is TRBV4-2 and J is TRBJ2-2; 7 bases fit TRBD1. The V gene end was trimmed by 0 bases and the J gene end by 6 bases; junction bases not matched to a gene: 13. This CDR3 contains 18 residues. Germline loops: CDR1 LGHNA, CDR2 YNFKEQ. This chain's CDR3 is CASSQEPPGQEGPGELFF. CDR3 sequence (DNA): TGTGCCAGCAGCCAAGAACCCCCCGGACAGGAAGGACCCGGGGAGCTGTTTTTT.

This clone was counted a single time. The gene calls are TRBV6-5 and TRBJ1-6; a possible D gene is TRBD1 (5 bases). Trimming took off 6 bases at V and 10 bases at J, with 19 bases between the two ends. Looked up from germline, CDR1 is MNHEY and CDR2 is SVGAGI. This CDR3 comprises 15 residues. The CDR3 DNA follows: TGTGCCAGCAGCCGGGGGGGACGTGGAGGGTCACCCCTCCACTTT. Its protein is CASSRGGRGGSPLHF.

Only one count was recorded for this clone. V gene TRBV24-1 combines with J gene TRBJ1-2; D remains ambiguous. This CDR3 is 11 amino acids long. V lost 12 bases to trimming and J lost 7 bases, with 14 bases between them. Germline V gene lookup returns CDR1 KGHDR and CDR2 SFDVKD. The CDR3 protein is CAAGTGIGYTF. The CDR3, as DNA: TGTGCCGCCGGAACGGGTATTGGCTACACCTTC.

The genes are TRBV9 and TRBJ2-1; 7 nucleotides line up with TRBD2. The CDR3 has 14 residues. V was clipped by 4 bases and J by 5 bases; unmatched bases: 6. Germline CDR1 reads SGDLS; CDR2 reads YYNGEE. DNA for the CDR3: TGTGCCAGCAGCATTCAACGGGGGGACAATGAGCAGTTCTTC. Translated: CASSIQRGDNEQFF.